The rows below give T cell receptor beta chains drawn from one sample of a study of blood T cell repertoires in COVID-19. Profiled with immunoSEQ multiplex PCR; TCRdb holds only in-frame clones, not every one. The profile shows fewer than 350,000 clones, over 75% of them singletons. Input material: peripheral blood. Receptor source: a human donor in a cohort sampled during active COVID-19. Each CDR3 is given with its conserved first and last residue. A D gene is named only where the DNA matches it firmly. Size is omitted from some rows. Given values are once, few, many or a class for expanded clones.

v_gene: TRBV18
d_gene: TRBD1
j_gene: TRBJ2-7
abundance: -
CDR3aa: CASSPIAGTGAIEQYF
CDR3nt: TGTGCCAGCTCACCCATTGCGGGGACAGGGGCGATAGAGCAGTACTTC

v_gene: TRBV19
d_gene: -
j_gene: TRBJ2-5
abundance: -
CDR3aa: CASSIDGGGTGTQYF
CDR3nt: TGTGCCAGTAGTATAGATGGAGGAGGGACGGGGACCCAGTACTTC

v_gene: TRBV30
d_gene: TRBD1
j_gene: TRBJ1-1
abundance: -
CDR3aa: CAWRAPRQGAVNTEAFF
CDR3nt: TGTGCCTGGAGGGCCCCGAGACAGGGGGCGGTGAACACTGAAGCTTTCTTT

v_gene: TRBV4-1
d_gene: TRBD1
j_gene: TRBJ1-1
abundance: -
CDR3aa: CASSQAGTEFNTEAFF
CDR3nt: TGCGCCAGCAGCCAAGCTGGGACAGAGTTTAACACTGAAGCTTTCTTT

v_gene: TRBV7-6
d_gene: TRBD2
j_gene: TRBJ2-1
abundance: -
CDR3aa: CASSFGTSGQNEQFF
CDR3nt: TGTGCCAGCAGCTTCGGGACTAGTGGGCAGAATGAGCAGTTCTTC

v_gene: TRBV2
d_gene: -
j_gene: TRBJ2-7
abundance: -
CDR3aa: CASSPIEFEQYF
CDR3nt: TGTGCCAGCAGCCCCATAGAATTTGAGCAGTACTTC

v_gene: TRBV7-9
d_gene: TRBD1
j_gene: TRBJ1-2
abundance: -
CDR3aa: CASSFLGGLYGYTF
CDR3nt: TGTGCCAGCAGCTTTCTAGGGGGCCTCTATGGCTACACCTTC

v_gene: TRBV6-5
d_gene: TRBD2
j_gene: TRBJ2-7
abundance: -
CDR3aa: CASSYSHWDGGSEQYF
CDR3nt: TGTGCCAGCAGTTACTCCCATTGGGATGGCGGGAGCGAGCAGTACTTC

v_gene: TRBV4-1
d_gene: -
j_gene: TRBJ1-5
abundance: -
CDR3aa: CASSQPSGPSGQPQHF
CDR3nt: TGCGCCAGCAGCCAGCCATCAGGGCCCTCCGGGCAGCCCCAGCATTTT

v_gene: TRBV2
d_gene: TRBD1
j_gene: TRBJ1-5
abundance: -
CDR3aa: CASREGQGGNQPQHF
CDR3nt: TGTGCCAGCAGGGAGGGACAGGGGGGCAATCAGCCCCAGCATTTT

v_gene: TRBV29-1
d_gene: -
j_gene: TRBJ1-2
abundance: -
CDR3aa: CSVTGLNYGYTF
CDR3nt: TGCAGCGTCACGGGACTCAACTATGGCTACACCTTC

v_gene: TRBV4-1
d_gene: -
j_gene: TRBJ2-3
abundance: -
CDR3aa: CASTQDRTTDTQYF
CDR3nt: TGCGCCAGCACCCAGGACAGAACCACAGATACGCAGTATTTT

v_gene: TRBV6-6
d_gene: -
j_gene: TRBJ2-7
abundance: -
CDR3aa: CASSYRRVVEQYF
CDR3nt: TGTGCCAGCAGTTACCGGAGGGTAGTGGAGCAGTACTTC

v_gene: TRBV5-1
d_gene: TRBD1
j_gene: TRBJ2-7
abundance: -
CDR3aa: CASSPRDRELYEQYF
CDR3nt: TGCGCCAGCAGCCCCCGGGACAGGGAGCTCTACGAGCAGTACTTC

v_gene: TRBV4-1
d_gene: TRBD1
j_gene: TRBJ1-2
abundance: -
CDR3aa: CASSRPGQGHYGYTF
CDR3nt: TGCGCCAGCAGCCGGCCGGGACAGGGACACTATGGCTACACCTTC

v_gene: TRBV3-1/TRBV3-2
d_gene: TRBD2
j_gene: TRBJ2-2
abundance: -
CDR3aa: CASSSSGGNGELFF
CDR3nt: TGTGCCAGCAGCAGTAGCGGGGGGAACGGGGAGCTGTTTTTT

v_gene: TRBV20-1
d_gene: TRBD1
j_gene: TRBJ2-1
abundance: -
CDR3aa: CSASGGQGLYNEQFF
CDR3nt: TGCAGTGCTAGTGGTGGACAGGGCCTATACAATGAGCAGTTCTTC

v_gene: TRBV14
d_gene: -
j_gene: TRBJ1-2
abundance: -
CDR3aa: CASSQLSIYGYTF
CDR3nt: TGTGCCAGCAGCCAGTTGTCCATCTATGGCTACACCTTC

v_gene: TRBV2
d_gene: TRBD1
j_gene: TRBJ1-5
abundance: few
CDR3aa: CASSDGTGRKQPQHF
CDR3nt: TGTGCCAGCAGTGATGGGACAGGGAGGAAACAGCCCCAGCATTTT